These 21 T cell receptor beta chains share one sample of origin, sequenced in a study of blood T cell repertoires in COVID-19. Some clones are missing from TCRdb's copy, which holds only in-frame ones; the method was immunoSEQ multiplex PCR. The sample shows 300,000 to 350,000 clones, 85% to 90% of them seen only once. Input material: peripheral blood. Every receptor here comes from a woman younger than 45 with COVID-19, enrolled during active disease.

V is TRBV7-2 and J is TRBJ2-7, with TRBD1 matching over 7 bases. Germline CDR1 is SGHTA and CDR2 is FQGNSA. The CDR3 runs to 15 residues. With V trimmed by 5 bases and J by 0 bases, 7 bases remained unmatched. CDR3 bases: TGTGCCAGCAGCCCGCAGACAGGGATCTCCTACGAGCAGTACTTC. Translated, it gives CASSPQTGISYEQYF. The full variable domain, completed using reference TRBV7-2 and TRBJ2-7, is GAGVSQSPSNKVTEKGKDVELRCDPISGHTALYWYRQSLGQGLEFLIYFQGNSAPDKSGLPSDRFSAERTGGSVSTLTIQRTQQEDSAVYLCASSPQTGISYEQYFGPGTRLTVT.

V is TRBV5-1 and J is TRBJ1-2; TRBD1 aligns across 7 bases. The V segment lost 0 bases and the J segment 6 bases; nucleotides outside the gene matches: 5. The CDR3 runs 14 residues. Germline assignment: CDR1 SGHRS and CDR2 YFSETQ. The CDR3 loop reads CASSLGEGADGYTF. For the CDR3, the DNA is TGCGCCAGCAGCTTGGGCGAGGGGGCGGATGGCTACACCTTC.

This chain uses TRBV10-3 with TRBJ1-4; D ambiguous. The V end was cut by 4 bases, the J end by 7 bases, with 4 bases between. The CDR3 loop spans 11 amino acids. Looked up from germline, CDR1 is ENHRY and CDR2 is SYGVKD. The CDR3 loop reads CAISGGEKLFF. Written as DNA, the CDR3 is TGTGCCATCAGTGGAGGTGAAAAACTGTTTTTT.

J is TRBJ1-1 and V is TRBV12-3 or TRBV12-4, with 8 bases identical to TRBD1. J lost 4 bases, V lost 5 bases, and 3 bases had no gene match. This CDR3 region has 13 residues. CDR3 sequence reads: CASSEDRVTEAFF. CDR3 DNA: TGTGCCAGCAGTGAGGACAGGGTCACTGAAGCTTTCTTT.

As concerns this clone: The limits of the CDR3 on the DNA are not certain, so only TCRdb's listed CDR3 is given. The chain couples TRBV12-3 or TRBV12-4 to TRBJ1-4. Ends included, the CDR3 has 13 residues. Here the CDR3 reads CASSSSGSEKLFF.

This sequence joins TRBV2 and TRBJ1-2; a possible D gene is TRBD1 (5 bases). The CDR3 has 15 amino acids. V dropped 5 bases and J dropped 2 bases, with 15 bases sitting between them. CDR1 is SNHLY and CDR2 is FYNNEI in the germline V gene. The DNA of the CDR3 is TGTGCCAGCAGTCCAGACAGCCAACTCAACTATGGCTACACCTTC. It encodes CASSPDSQLNYGYTF.

The chain recombines TRBV2 with TRBJ2-1; TRBD2 matches 9 bases. V lost 4 bases and J lost 9; bases outside the gene matches: 10. The CDR3 runs to 15 residues. Germline CDR1 and CDR2: SNHLY and FYNNEI. CDR3 loop: CASSVRLAGWSEQFF. The CDR3 nucleotides read TGTGCCAGCAGTGTACGGCTAGCGGGATGGAGTGAGCAGTTCTTC.

The chain is built from TRBV13 and TRBJ2-1; 9 positions agree with TRBD2. Trimming removed 3 bases from V and 7 bases from J; junction bases left unmatched: 13. Per germline, CDR1 PRHDT and CDR2 FYEKMQ (reference sequence). This CDR3 region has 17 residues. In DNA, the CDR3 is TGTGCCAGCAGCTTGCTTCGAGCGGGAGGTTTATATAATGAGCAGTTCTTC. It specifies CASSLLRAGGLYNEQFF.

The chain links TRBV28 to TRBJ1-2; possible D gene TRBD1, 6 bases. The CDR3 has 13 amino acids. CDR1 and CDR2 from the germline V gene are MDHEN and SYDVKM. V gave up 4 bases and J gave up 8 bases, with 14 bases separating them. CDR3: CASSWSGVEGYTF. DNA of the CDR3: TGTGCCAGCAGTTGGTCAGGGGTGGAGGGCTACACCTTC.

This chain uses TRBV18 with TRBJ1-6; 9 nucleotides line up with TRBD1. V trimming: 3 bases; J trimming: 8 bases; junction bases outside the gene matches: 8. The CDR3 extends over 16 amino acids. Germline CDR1 is KGHSH and CDR2 is LQKENI. CDR3 in amino acids: CASSPTGTGYDSPLHF. As DNA, the CDR3 is TGTGCCAGCTCACCCACCGGGACAGGGTATGATTCACCCCTCCACTTT.

The V gene is TRBV7-2, the J gene TRBJ2-5, with TRBD2 matching over 9 bases. V shed 4 bases and J 2 bases; nucleotides not matched to a gene: 2. The germline V gene encodes CDR1 SGHTA and CDR2 FQGNSA. CDR3 size: 14 residues. The CDR3 DNA sequence: TGTGCCAGCAGCTCGACTAGCGGTCAAGAGACCCAGTACTTC. Encoded protein: CASSSTSGQETQYF.

The chain combines TRBV7-6 with TRBJ2-1; 8 bases align to TRBD2. The V gene's germline CDR1 is SGHVS and CDR2 FNYEAQ. The CDR3 has 20 residues. V lost 1 base, J lost 0 bases, and 14 bases stayed unmatched. The CDR3 sequence: CASSLGGGTSGGLSYNEQFF. As DNA, the CDR3 is TGTGCCAGCAGCTTAGGGGGGGGTACTAGCGGAGGCCTCTCCTACAATGAGCAGTTCTTC.

This rearrangement joins TRBV2 to TRBJ1-4; a weak D match, TRBD1 (6 bases). The germline CDR1 and CDR2 sequences are SNHLY and FYNNEI. V lost 3 bases to trimming and J lost 12 bases, with 14 bases between them. The CDR3 spans 13 residues. The CDR3 region is CASSDFRGGELFF. The CDR3 bases are TGTGCCAGCAGTGACTTTCGAGGGGGGGAACTGTTTTTT.

CDR3 bases: TGCGCCAGCGAAGGACACTTGAACACTGAAGCTTTCTTT. As protein: CASEGHLNTEAFF. The rearrangement uses TRBV10-2 and TRBJ1-1; D possibly corresponds to TRBD1 (5 bases). Germline CDR1 and CDR2: WSHSY and SAAADI. This CDR3 has 13 residues. The V end lost 8 bases, the J end lost 0 bases, and 10 bases lay between the germline ends.

The V and J genes are TRBV11-2 and TRBJ1-1, with D tentatively TRBD1 (6 bases). This CDR3 has 18 amino acids. The germline V gene encodes CDR1 SGHAT and CDR2 FQNNGV. V was clipped by 0 bases and J by 5 bases, with 22 bases between them. CDR3 loop: CASSLDSPGTFLGTEAFF. Here the CDR3 DNA reads TGTGCCAGCAGCTTAGATAGTCCCGGGACATTCCTGGGGACTGAAGCTTTCTTT.

The chain uses TRBV7-2 and TRBJ2-3; weak D call: TRBD2 (6 bases). Germline assignment: CDR1 SGHTA and CDR2 FQGNSA. Trimming took off 1 base at V and 4 bases at J, with 15 bases between the two ends. The CDR3 has 16 amino acids. The CDR3: CASSLGTGVGADTQYF. The CDR3 DNA reads TGTGCCAGCAGCTTAGGGACGGGAGTAGGGGCAGATACGCAGTATTTT.

The J gene is TRBJ2-7, the V gene TRBV7-9, with D possibly being TRBD2 (7 bases). The CDR3 runs to 14 residues. CDR1 and CDR2 (germline): SEHNR, FQNEAQ (reference sequence). V was clipped by 1 base and J by 5 bases, with 12 bases between them. This CDR3 is CASSLDAGANEQYF. The CDR3, as DNA: TGTGCCAGCAGCTTAGACGCGGGGGCGAACGAGCAGTACTTC.

The chain employs TRBV15 and TRBJ1-4; 12 nucleotides match TRBD1. Trimming at V came to 4 bases and at J to 7 bases, leaving 10 bases not matched to a gene. CDR3 size: 17 residues. Germline V gene data show CDR1 as LNHNV and CDR2 as YYDKDF (reference sequence). The CDR3 bases are TGTGCCACCAGCACTCGGGACAGGGGGCGCACAATTGAAAAACTGTTTTTT. Translated: CATSTRDRGRTIEKLFF.

The chain joins TRBV3-1 (or the pseudogene TRBV3-2) to TRBJ2-1; D not resolved. The V end was cut by 3 bases, the J end by 4 bases, with 4 bases between. This CDR3 contains 12 residues. Germline CDR1 is LGHDT and CDR2 is YNNKEL (reference sequence). The CDR3 region is CASSHGYNEQFF. The DNA for the CDR3 is TGTGCCAGCAGCCACGGTTACAATGAGCAGTTCTTC.

The V call is TRBV6-4, the J call TRBJ2-2, with TRBD1 matching over 7 bases. The CDR3 length is 16 residues. Looked up from germline, CDR1 is MRHNA and CDR2 is SNTAGT. V dropped 5 bases and J dropped 1; count of bases not matched to a gene: 7. As DNA, the CDR3 is TGTGCCAGCAGTCCCGAGGGGACAGTGAACACCGGGGAGCTGTTTTTT. Its translation: CASSPEGTVNTGELFF.

This sequence joins TRBV4-2 and TRBJ2-6; D remains unclear. With 0 bases removed from V and 2 bases from J, the gap between germline ends came to 8 bases. There are 16 residues in the CDR3. Germline V gene lookup returns CDR1 LGHNA and CDR2 YNFKEQ. This CDR3 reads CASSQEGRTGANVLTF. The CDR3 DNA reads as TGTGCCAGCAGCCAAGAAGGCAGGACTGGGGCCAACGTCCTGACTTTC.